These 23 T cell receptor beta chains came from one sample sequenced in a study of OX40 agonist ivuxolimab in advanced cancers. Libraries were prepared by immunoSEQ multiplex PCR; TCRdb keeps only in-frame clonotypes and omits some of them. Of under 50,000 clones in the sample, about 88% were seen once. Sample: CD4+ or CD8+ T cells sorted from blood, taken in a trial of the OX40 agonist ivuxolimab. These receptors were taken from an adult with an advanced solid tumor such as melanoma, head and neck, liver or kidney cancer.

The gene calls are TRBV21-1 and TRBJ2-3; TRBD2, the D gene given by the table, was not confirmed from the DNA. TRBV21-1 has pseudogene status. This CDR3 comprises 16 residues. The CDR3, as DNA: TGTGCCAGCAGCAAAGGATCTAGCGGGAGTGTTAATACGCAGTATTTT. Protein sequence: CASSKGSSGSVNTQYF.

The chain has TRBV23-1 and TRBJ2-7; 10 nucleotides match TRBD2. TRBV23-1 is labeled an ORF, and its function is uncertain. The CDR3 totals 16 residues. V lost 2 bases, J lost 0 bases, and 4 bases stayed unmatched. CDR3 loop: CASSQETSGLSYEQYF. The CDR3 DNA reads TGCGCCAGCAGTCAAGAGACTAGCGGGCTCTCCTACGAGCAGTACTTC.

The chain links TRBV18 to TRBJ1-1; 10 bases are shared with TRBD1. After removal of 4 bases from V and 3 bases from J, the junction contained 8 bases not matched to a gene. CDR1 and CDR2 from the germline V gene are KGHSH and LQKENI. This CDR3 has 16 amino acids. The CDR3 sequence is CASSLGQGGLYTEAFF. In DNA, the CDR3 is TGTGCCAGCTCACTTGGACAGGGGGGATTGTACACTGAAGCTTTCTTT.

The genes are TRBV6-5 and TRBJ2-7, with TRBD2 matching over 7 bases. The germline V gene has CDR1 MNHEY and CDR2 SVGAGI. This CDR3 contains 13 residues. J lost 2 bases, V lost 10 bases, and 8 bases had no gene match. CDR3 loop: CATSVGGAYEQYF. The CDR3 DNA reads TGTGCCACCAGCGTGGGAGGGGCCTACGAGCAGTACTTC.

This clone was found once. The chain is built from TRBV19 and TRBJ2-5, with D perhaps matching TRBD1 (5 bases). This CDR3 has 13 residues. The V end was cut by 9 bases, the J end by 1 base, with 12 bases between. Per germline, CDR1 LNHDA and CDR2 SQIVND (reference sequence). The CDR3 nucleotides are TGTGCCAGCACAGGCCGGCCCCAAGAGACCCAGTACTTC. Its protein product is CASTGRPQETQYF.

This clone was counted a few times. Other nucleotide sequences in the sample specify the same CDR3. This chain connects TRBV6-1 to TRBJ2-2, with 10 bases that match TRBD2. CDR3 length equals 15 residues. The V gene's germline CDR1 is MNHNS and CDR2 SASEGT. V lost 2 bases to trimming and J lost 6 bases; unmatched junction nucleotides: 3. The CDR3 bases are TGTGCCAGCAGTGAACTAGCGGGAGTCGCCGGGGAGCTGTTTTTT. It codes for CASSELAGVAGELFF.

This clone was counted between two and nine times. The chain has TRBV28 and TRBJ2-2, with TRBD2 matching 7 bases. This CDR3 has 14 residues. The trim removed 3 bases at V and 12 bases at J, leaving 10 bases unmatched. Germline V CDR1 and CDR2: MDHEN, SYDVKM. The CDR3 reads CASSFHLRREKLFF. The DNA for the CDR3 is TGTGCCAGCAGTTTTCACTTGCGGCGGGAGAAGCTGTTTTTT.

This CDR3 reads CAISESSGLYGYTF. CDR3 DNA sequence: TGTGCCATCAGTGAGTCTTCGGGGCTCTATGGCTACACCTTC. This chain connects TRBV10-3 to TRBJ1-2; possibly TRBD1 for D (5 bases). Germline V gene sequence: CDR1 ENHRY, CDR2 SYGVKD. Trimming removed 0 bases from V and 4 bases from J, with 9 bases in between. CDR3 length: 14 residues.

The chain has TRBV5-4 and TRBJ2-7; 10 positions match TRBD1. Germline V CDR1 and CDR2: SGHNT, YYREEE (reference sequence). V shed 5 bases and J 7 bases; nucleotides not matched to a gene: 9. The CDR3 is made up of 14 amino acids. CDR3 nucleotides: TGTGCCAGCAGAAAAGACAGGGGGCGACAGGAGCAGTACTTC. Translation gives CASRKDRGRQEQYF.

The chain carries TRBV9 and TRBJ2-3, with TRBD2 matching 8 bases. The CDR3 has 15 residues. From germline, CDR1 is SGDLS and CDR2 YYNGEE. V lost 3 bases to trimming and J lost 3 bases; unmatched junction nucleotides: 6. The CDR3 nucleotides are TGTGCCAGCAGCGGCAGCGGGAGCGGAACAGATACGCAGTATTTT. This sequence encodes CASSGSGSGTDTQYF.

The chain recombines TRBV5-1 with TRBJ2-5, with TRBD1 as a possible D gene (6 bases). The germline gives CDR1 SGHRS, CDR2 YFSETQ. Between the trimmed V and J ends, which lost 0 bases and 4 bases, there was a span of 13 bases. This CDR3 has 15 amino acids. The CDR3: CASSLGAGEGETQYF. The CDR3 DNA reads as TGCGCCAGCAGCTTGGGGGCAGGGGAAGGAGAGACCCAGTACTTC.

The V and J genes are TRBV18 and TRBJ2-7; 9 bases map to TRBD1. The germline V gene has CDR1 KGHSH and CDR2 LQKENI. The CDR3 runs 13 residues. J lost 3 bases, V lost 4 bases, and 1 base had no gene match. CDR3 coding DNA: TGTGCCAGCTCACTGGGACAGGGCTACGAGCAGTACTTC. Its translation is CASSLGQGYEQYF.

The chain couples TRBV11-3 to TRBJ2-1; TRBD1 aligns across 7 bases. CDR3 length: 15 amino acids. Germline CDR1 and CDR2: SGHNT and YENEEA. Trimming removed 6 bases from V and 8 bases from J; junction bases left unmatched: 13. DNA of the CDR3: TGTGCCAGCAGTTACGGGGCCGGGACAGACTATGAGCAGTTCTTC. Its translation: CASSYGAGTDYEQFF.

The chain has TRBV7-3 and TRBJ2-2; D remains unclear. CDR3 length equals 15 residues. Trimming cost V 1 base and J 7 bases, with 13 bases left between them. The germline V gene encodes CDR1 SGHTA and CDR2 FQGTGA. CDR3 amino acids: CASSLMGQNDGELFF. The CDR3 DNA follows: TGTGCCAGCAGCTTAATGGGCCAGAACGACGGGGAGCTGTTTTTT.

The chain couples TRBV27 to TRBJ1-6; TRBD1 matches 10 bases. CDR3 size: 12 residues. Trimming at V came to 5 bases and at J to 15 bases, leaving 4 bases not matched to a gene. Germline CDR1 MNHEY, CDR2 SMNVEV (reference sequence). The CDR3 DNA follows: TGTGCCAGCAGTGCCAGGGACAGGGGCCTCCACTTT. This codes for CASSARDRGLHF.

The chain recombines TRBV6-6 with TRBJ1-5; the D is unclear. Germline V gene lookup returns CDR1 MNHNY and CDR2 SVGAGI (reference sequence). Trimming cost V 6 bases and J 1 base, with 10 bases left between them. The CDR3 totals 14 residues. The CDR3 coding sequence is TGTGCCAGCAGCCGAACCGACAGCAATCAGCCCCAGCATTTT. It translates to CASSRTDSNQPQHF.

The chain employs TRBV29-1 and TRBJ2-7; D gene ambiguous. In germline, CDR1 is SQVTM, CDR2 ANQGSEA. The CDR3 is 12 amino acids. V lost 5 bases to trimming and J lost 1 base, with 9 bases between them. Here the CDR3 DNA reads TGCAGCGTTAAGGGCAGTTCCTACGAGCAGTACTTC. Its translation: CSVKGSSYEQYF.

This clone was detected only once. The rearrangement uses TRBV7-2 and TRBJ1-5, with unresolved D. V dropped 5 bases and J dropped 4 bases, with 6 bases sitting between them. Germline loops: CDR1 SGHTA, CDR2 FQGNSA. The CDR3 has 12 amino acids. The CDR3 DNA is TGTGCCAGCAGCCCCTCGAATCAGCCCCAGCATTTT. Residues: CASSPSNQPQHF.

This chain uses TRBV18 with TRBJ2-1; no reliable D call. CDR1 is KGHSH, CDR2 LQKENI, per germline. Trimming stripped 3 bases from V and 9 bases from J, with 12 bases between. The CDR3 is made up of 13 amino acids. This CDR3 reads CASSPSLGGEQFF. CDR3 nucleotide sequence: TGTGCCAGCTCACCCTCCCTGGGCGGTGAGCAGTTCTTC. The variable domain in full, with the rest retrieved from reference TRBV18 and TRBJ2-1, is NAGVMQNPRHLVRRRGQEARLRCSPMKGHSHVYWYRQLPEEGLKFMVYLQKENIIDESGMPKERFSAEFPKEGPSILRIQQVVRGDSAAYFCASSPSLGGEQFFGPGTRLTVL.

This clone was seen once. The chain carries TRBV19 and TRBJ1-3; TRBD1 might be the D (5 bases). Germline loops: CDR1 LNHDA, CDR2 SQIVND (reference sequence). V was clipped by 3 bases and J by 4 bases, with 10 bases between them. The CDR3 spans 14 residues. The CDR3 DNA follows: TGTGCCAGTAGTATTGAGGGACGGGGAAACACCATATATTTT. This codes for CASSIEGRGNTIYF.

This chain connects TRBV4-1 to TRBJ2-1; D is ambiguous. The germline V and J ends were trimmed by 4 bases and 0 bases, with 10 bases remaining between them. Per the germline V gene, CDR1 is MGHRA and CDR2 is YSYEKL. The CDR3 extends over 15 amino acids. Written as DNA, the CDR3 is TGCGCCAGCAGCCTAGTCGATAGCTCCTACAATGAGCAGTTCTTC. Amino acids: CASSLVDSSYNEQFF.

J is TRBJ1-2 and V is TRBV19, with D perhaps TRBD1 (5 bases). V lost 6 bases and J lost 3, with 5 bases in between. The CDR3 contains 11 residues. The germline gives CDR1 LNHDA, CDR2 SQIVND (reference sequence). The CDR3 bases are TGTGCCAGTAGCAGGGACTATGGCTACACCTTC. Protein sequence: CASSRDYGYTF. Full variable domain (outside the CDR3, taken from reference TRBV19 and TRBJ1-2): DGGITQSPKYLFRKEGQNVTLSCEQNLNHDAMYWYRQDPGQGLRLIYYSQIVNDFQKGDIAEGYSVSREKKESFPLTVTSAQKNPTAFYLCASSRDYGYTFGSGTRLTVV.

The rearrangement joins TRBV6-5 to TRBJ2-7; D uncertain. Trimming removed 0 bases from V and 2 bases from J, with 11 bases in between. Germline assignment: CDR1 MNHEY and CDR2 SVGAGI. This CDR3 is 15 amino acids long. Written as DNA, the CDR3 is TGTGCCAGCAGTTACTCTACGGGCGGAGCCTACGAGCAGTACTTC. It yields the protein CASSYSTGGAYEQYF.